The T cell receptor beta chain under discussion was sequenced for a study of CD8 T cells in ankylosing spondylitis. Overall study findings and caveats: Reportedly, matched ankylosing spondylitis synovial fluid was significantly enriched for disease-linked clones.

The germline gives CDR1 SGHRS, CDR2 YFSETQ. There are 16 residues in the CDR3. J gave up 3 bases and V 0 bases, and 3 bases lay outside the gene matches. Preparation of TCR beta libraries was done by quantitative 5'-RACE with molecular barcodes. Via MiXCR, TCRdb re-called the 5' RACE reads, giving one row per CDR3 protein. The data hold more than 300,000 distinct CDR3 sequences, with roughly 10% observed a single time. This clonotype was observed at least ten times. What it binds is unknown. The sequence was obtained from a female donor with ankylosing spondylitis or in good health (not recorded which). The rearrangement uses TRBV5-1 and TRBJ2-1, with 10 bases identical to TRBD1. Sequences were obtained from blood, either unsorted or a sorted T cell fraction (not recorded which). CDR3 residues: CASSLGGTGVYNEQFF. CDR3 nucleotide sequence: TGCGCCAGCAGCTTGGGGGGGACAGGGGTCTACAATGAGCAGTTCTTC.